The present TCR beta chain was sequenced within a study of OX40 agonist ivuxolimab in advanced cancers. Study results and caveats: Among the nonresponders, some also had low normalized T-cell clonal expansion. Expanded clones were, on average, more numerous in CD8+ T cells than in CD4+.

CDR3 size: 15 residues. Germline loops: CDR1 MNHEY, CDR2 SMNVEV (reference sequence). Deletions cut 0 bases from V and 2 bases from J, with 10 bases between. TCRdb's copy holds only in-frame clones and misses some; the assay was immunoSEQ multiplex PCR. The profile shows approximately 31,000 clones, around 90% of them singletons. Notes on this clone: Its target is not known.

The receptor was derived from an adult with an advanced solid tumor such as melanoma, head and neck, liver or kidney cancer. Material: CD4+ or CD8+ T cells sorted from blood, obtained in a trial of the OX40 agonist ivuxolimab. The chain combines TRBV27 with TRBJ1-2; D remains unclear. The CDR3 spells CASSLSPSTNYGYTF. DNA of the CDR3: TGTGCCAGCAGTTTATCGCCCAGCACAAACTATGGCTACACCTTC.